This is a list of T cell receptor beta chains from one sample in a study of OX40 agonist ivuxolimab in advanced cancers. TCRdb keeps only in-frame clones here, not all; method: immunoSEQ multiplex PCR. The profile shows over 75,000 clones, about 93% of them singletons. Sequences were derived from CD4+ or CD8+ T cells sorted from blood, sampled in a trial of the OX40 agonist ivuxolimab. Receptor source: an adult with an advanced solid tumor such as melanoma, head and neck, liver or kidney cancer. The CDR3 runs from the conserved cysteine through the conserved F or W. D genes are given only for firm matches.

V gene: TRBV18; D gene: NA; J gene: TRBJ2-7; CDR3 DNA: TGTGCCAGCTCACGCGGGACACCCCTAGACCCCTACGAGCAGTACTTC; CDR3 protein: CASSRGTPLDPYEQYF
V gene: TRBV5-1; D gene: NA; J gene: TRBJ2-2; CDR3 DNA: TGCGCCAGCAGCTTGGTCGAGGCGAACACCGGGGAGCTGTTTTTT; CDR3 protein: CASSLVEANTGELFF
V gene: TRBV27; D gene: TRBD1; J gene: TRBJ2-5; CDR3 DNA: TGTGCCAGCAGTCCCAAGACAGGGTATTTAGAGACCCAGTACTTC; CDR3 protein: CASSPKTGYLETQYF
V gene: TRBV19; D gene: TRBD2; J gene: TRBJ2-7; CDR3 DNA: TGTGCCAGTAGTAACGTAGCGGGATCCGAGCAGTACTTC; CDR3 protein: CASSNVAGSEQYF
V gene: TRBV9; D gene: TRBD2; J gene: TRBJ2-3; CDR3 DNA: TGTGCCAGCAGCGCATCCCCGGGACTAGTTTACACAGATACGCAGTATTTT; CDR3 protein: CASSASPGLVYTDTQYF
V gene: TRBV29-1; D gene: TRBD1; J gene: TRBJ1-1; CDR3 DNA: TGCAGCGCGGACAGGGTGGGTCTCACTGAAGCTTTCTTT; CDR3 protein: CSADRVGLTEAFF
V gene: TRBV29-1; D gene: NA; J gene: TRBJ2-7; CDR3 DNA: TGCAGCGTCTCGGGCCCGGACTACGAGCAGTACTTC; CDR3 protein: CSVSGPDYEQYF
V gene: TRBV28; D gene: TRBD2; J gene: TRBJ2-1; CDR3 DNA: TGTGCCAGCAGTTTGCCTAGCGGGAGCTCCTACAATGAGCAGTTCTTC; CDR3 protein: CASSLPSGSSYNEQFF
V gene: TRBV11-3; D gene: TRBD2; J gene: TRBJ2-1; CDR3 DNA: TGTGCCAGCAGCTTAATCGTGGGGGGGACTAGCGGGAGGAGTGGCAATGAGCAGTTCTTC; CDR3 protein: CASSLIVGGTSGRSGNEQFF
V gene: TRBV11-3; D gene: TRBD1; J gene: TRBJ1-1; CDR3 DNA: TGTGCCAGCAGCCCCGCGGCAGGACAGGGCTCGGCTTTCTTT; CDR3 protein: CASSPAAGQGSAFF
V gene: TRBV10-2; D gene: NA; J gene: TRBJ1-2; CDR3 DNA: TGCGCCAGCAGTGAGTTAGGATCGGGAAGCTACACCTTC; CDR3 protein: CASSELGSGSYTF
V gene: TRBV11-3; D gene: NA; J gene: TRBJ2-7; CDR3 DNA: TGTGCCAGCAGCCGACGGGGACTTTTGCAGGACGAGCAGTACTTC; CDR3 protein: CASSRRGLLQDEQYF
V gene: TRBV14; D gene: NA; J gene: TRBJ1-1; CDR3 DNA: TGTGCCAGCAGCCAAGTAGGCGGGGGTGGTACTGAAGCTTTCTTT; CDR3 protein: CASSQVGGGGTEAFF
V gene: TRBV10-3; D gene: NA; J gene: TRBJ2-7; CDR3 DNA: TGTGCCATCAGTCGGCAGGGGCCCACCTACGAGCAGTACTTC; CDR3 protein: CAISRQGPTYEQYF
V gene: TRBV7-5; D gene: NA; J gene: TRBJ1-1; CDR3 DNA: TGTGCCAGAAGCAACACTCGGGACAGGGGGTTTTTAGCTTTCTTT; CDR3 protein: CARSNTRDRGFLAFF
V gene: TRBV28; D gene: TRBD1; J gene: TRBJ2-4; CDR3 DNA: TGTGCCAGCAGGCGGGACAGGGATAGACACATTCAGTACTTC; CDR3 protein: CASRRDRDRHIQYF
V gene: TRBV28; D gene: TRBD1; J gene: TRBJ2-7; CDR3 DNA: TGTGCCAGCTATAATGGACAGGCCACCTACGAGCAGTACTTC; CDR3 protein: CASYNGQATYEQYF
V gene: TRBV9; D gene: NA; J gene: TRBJ1-5; CDR3 DNA: TGTGCCAGCAGCGCGGGCCCCGAATTTTATCAGCCCCAGCATTTT; CDR3 protein: CASSAGPEFYQPQHF
V gene: TRBV7-2; D gene: NA; J gene: TRBJ2-5; CDR3 DNA: TGTGCCAGCAGCTTTTGGCAGGGGGGAGAGACCCAGTACTTC; CDR3 protein: CASSFWQGGETQYF
V gene: TRBV27; D gene: NA; J gene: TRBJ2-2; CDR3 DNA: TGTGCCAGCCCTCAGGACAGGAACACCGGGGAGCTGTTTTTT; CDR3 protein: CASPQDRNTGELFF